The T cell receptor beta chain described here comes from a study of shared clonotypes between healthy human individuals. Across the whole study: Researchers drew samples from two women and a few men aged 18 to 49.

The study, taken as a whole, reports: Clonotypes shared by all four sorted-subset donors had higher generation probabilities than non-shared clonotypes.

About this clone itself: Its cognate antigen is unknown.

The assay was immunoSEQ multiplex PCR, and TCRdb's table has in-frame clones only and misses some. The sample has about 330,000 clones, approximately 79% seen once. CDR1 is MGHDK and CDR2 is SYGVNS in the germline V gene. The V gene end was trimmed by 2 bases and the J gene end by 5 bases; junction bases not matched to a gene: 4. The CDR3 loop spans 14 amino acids. This TCR was sampled from a man aged 30 to 39 in good health. Sequences were obtained from memory CD4+ T cells sorted from blood. This sample's subset: CD45RA-negative fraction. The chain employs TRBV25-1 and TRBJ2-7; 9 bases fit TRBD1. The CDR3 nucleotides read TGTGCCAGCAGTGAAAAAAGGGACAGGGACGAGCAGTACTTC. Translating it yields CASSEKRDRDEQYF.